The 10 T cell receptor beta chains below all came from one sample that was sequenced in a study of blood T cell repertoires in COVID-19 (dated by TCRdb to 2020 to 2021). Library creation used the immunoSEQ multiplex PCR assay. TCRdb mirrors the immuneACCESS table, restricted to in-frame sequences. Some clones are absent from its copies; in checked studies, under half trace to an unresolved V gene, and the reason for the others is unknown. Across this sample there are some 100,000 clones, with 80% to 95% seen only once. The ten largest account for around 5% of the sample. The sequenced material came from peripheral blood. Every receptor here comes from a man aged 50 to 60 with active COVID-19.

V usage is TRBV4-2 and J usage is TRBJ1-4; 8 bases align to TRBD1. In germline, CDR1 is LGHNA, CDR2 YNFKEQ. The CDR3 loop spans 15 amino acids. V was clipped by 5 bases and J by 6 bases; unmatched bases: 8. The CDR3 DNA follows: TGTGCCAGCAGCGTACAGGGGGAGAATTATGAAAAACTGTTTTTT. Encoded protein: CASSVQGENYEKLFF.

The rearrangement joins TRBV7-3 to TRBJ2-5; 9 positions match TRBD1. This CDR3 spans 13 amino acids. J gave up 3 bases and V 5 bases, and 1 base lay outside the gene matches. CDR1 is SGHTA and CDR2 is FQGTGA in the germline V gene. CDR3 sequence: CASSRDREETQYF. DNA for the CDR3: TGTGCCAGCAGCCGGGACAGGGAAGAGACCCAGTACTTC.

Only one count was recorded for this clone. The chain links TRBV7-9 to TRBJ2-1; 13 bases are shared with TRBD2. Trimming at V came to 5 bases and at J to 8 bases, leaving 9 bases not matched to a gene. CDR3 size: 16 residues. From germline, CDR1 is SEHNR and CDR2 FQNEAQ (reference sequence). This chain's CDR3 is CASSKTSGRAQDEQFF. For the CDR3, the DNA is TGTGCCAGCAGCAAAACTAGCGGGAGGGCCCAGGATGAGCAGTTCTTC.

The chain combines TRBV4-1 with TRBJ2-2; 9 bases are shared with TRBD1. The CDR3 spans 16 residues. Per the germline V gene, CDR1 is MGHRA and CDR2 is YSYEKL. V was clipped by 2 bases and J by 5 bases; unmatched bases: 6. As DNA, the CDR3 is TGCGCCAGCAGCCAAATCGGACAGGGGAGAACCGGGGAGCTGTTTTTT. Protein sequence: CASSQIGQGRTGELFF.

This clone was detected only once. V usage is TRBV5-4 and J usage is TRBJ1-2; D remains unclear. V lost 5 bases and J 8 bases, leaving 19 bases between the germline ends. The CDR3 has 14 residues. Looked up from germline, CDR1 is SGHNT and CDR2 is YYREEE (reference sequence). The CDR3 DNA reads TGTGCCAGCAGTCGCCCGGGTCAAGGAGAGGGCTACACCTTC. It is translated as CASSRPGQGEGYTF.

This clone was found once. V usage is TRBV7-8 and J usage is TRBJ2-7; TRBD2 agrees at 10 bases. Germline V gene sequence: CDR1 SGHVS, CDR2 FQNEAQ. The V segment lost 2 bases and the J segment 4 bases; nucleotides outside the gene matches: 8. The CDR3 covers 16 residues. In DNA, the CDR3 is TGTGCCAGCAGCTTATCGCTAGCGGGAGCTACATACGAGCAGTACTTC. Residues: CASSLSLAGATYEQYF.

The chain couples TRBV2 to TRBJ2-2; no firm D call. Trimming took 3 bases from V and 1 from J, leaving 9 bases between them. The CDR3 has 15 residues. Germline CDR1 and CDR2: SNHLY and FYNNEI. The CDR3 DNA sequence: TGTGCCAGCAGTGAGCGGCAGAAGAACACCGGGGAGCTGTTTTTT. Its translation is CASSERQKNTGELFF.

This clone was seen more than once but under ten times. The rearrangement joins TRBV5-1 to TRBJ1-4; maybe TRBD1 (6 bases). The CDR3 covers 13 residues. Trimming took off 2 bases at V and 14 bases at J, with 16 bases between the two ends. Germline V gives CDR1 SGHRS, CDR2 YFSETQ. The CDR3 DNA follows: TGCGCCAGCAGCTTAAAACAGGGTCTCGGGCTGTTTTTT. As protein: CASSLKQGLGLFF.

The J gene is TRBJ2-7, the V gene TRBV28; 10 bases line up with TRBD2. The J segment lost 1 base and the V segment lost 5 bases, leaving 2 bases of the junction unmatched. Germline values: CDR1 MDHEN, CDR2 SYDVKM. This CDR3 contains 14 residues. The CDR3 protein is CASSPAGGSYEQYF. The CDR3, as DNA: TGTGCCAGCAGTCCAGCGGGAGGGTCCTACGAGCAGTACTTC.

The chain carries TRBV7-3 and TRBJ2-2; 8 bases are a match to TRBD2. V lost 1 base, J lost 5 bases, and 6 bases stayed unmatched. There are 16 residues in the CDR3. The V gene's germline CDR1 is SGHTA and CDR2 FQGTGA. CDR3 DNA: TGTGCCAGCAGCTTAAGCGGGAGGATCAATACCGGGGAGCTGTTTTTT. Encoded protein: CASSLSGRINTGELFF. The full variable domain, completed using reference TRBV7-3 and TRBJ2-2, is GAGVSQTPSNKVTEKGKYVELRCDPISGHTALYWYRQSLGQGPEFLIYFQGTGAADDSGLPNDRFFAVRPEGSVSTLKIQRTERGDSAVYLCASSLSGRINTGELFFGEGSRLTVL.